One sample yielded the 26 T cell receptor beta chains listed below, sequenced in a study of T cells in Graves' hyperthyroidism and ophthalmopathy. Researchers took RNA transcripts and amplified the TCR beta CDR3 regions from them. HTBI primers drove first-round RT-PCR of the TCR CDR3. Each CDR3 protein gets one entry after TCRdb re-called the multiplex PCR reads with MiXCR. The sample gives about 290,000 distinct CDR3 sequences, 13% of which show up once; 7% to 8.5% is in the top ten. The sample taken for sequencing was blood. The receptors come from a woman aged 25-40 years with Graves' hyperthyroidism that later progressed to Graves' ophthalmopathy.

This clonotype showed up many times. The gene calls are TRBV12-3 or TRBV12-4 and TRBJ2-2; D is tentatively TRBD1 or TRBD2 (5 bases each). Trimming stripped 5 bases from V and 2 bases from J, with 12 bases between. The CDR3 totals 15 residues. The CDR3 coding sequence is TGTGCCAGCAGTGGGACCCTCCCTAACACCGGGGAGCTGTTTTTT. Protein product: CASSGTLPNTGELFF.

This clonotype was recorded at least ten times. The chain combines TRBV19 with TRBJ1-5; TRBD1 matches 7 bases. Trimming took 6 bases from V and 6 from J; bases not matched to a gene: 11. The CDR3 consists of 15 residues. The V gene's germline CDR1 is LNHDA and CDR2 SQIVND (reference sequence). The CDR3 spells CASREGGVSRQPQHF. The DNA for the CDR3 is TGTGCCAGTAGAGAAGGGGGCGTTAGTCGTCAGCCCCAGCATTTT.

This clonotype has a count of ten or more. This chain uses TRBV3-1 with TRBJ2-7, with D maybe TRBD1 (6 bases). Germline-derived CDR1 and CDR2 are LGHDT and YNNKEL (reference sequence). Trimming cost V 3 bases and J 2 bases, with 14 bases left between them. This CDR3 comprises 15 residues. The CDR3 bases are TGTGCCAGCAGCCAGGCAGGGGTGGGGGCCTACGAGCAGTACTTC. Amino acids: CASSQAGVGAYEQYF.

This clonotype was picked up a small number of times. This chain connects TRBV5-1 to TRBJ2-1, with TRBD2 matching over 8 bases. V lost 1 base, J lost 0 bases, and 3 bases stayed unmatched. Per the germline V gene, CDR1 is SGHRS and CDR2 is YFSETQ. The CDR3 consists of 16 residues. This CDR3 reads CASSLKSGSSYNEQFF. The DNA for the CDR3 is TGCGCCAGCAGCTTGAAAAGCGGGAGCTCCTACAATGAGCAGTTCTTC.

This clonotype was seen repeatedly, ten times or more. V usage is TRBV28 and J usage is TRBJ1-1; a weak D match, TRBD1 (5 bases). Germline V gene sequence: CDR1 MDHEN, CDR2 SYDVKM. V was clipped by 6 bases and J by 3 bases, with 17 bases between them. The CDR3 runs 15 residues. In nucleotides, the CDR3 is TGTGCCAGCAGACCGTATAACCAGGGTGACACTGAAGCTTTCTTT. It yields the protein CASRPYNQGDTEAFF.

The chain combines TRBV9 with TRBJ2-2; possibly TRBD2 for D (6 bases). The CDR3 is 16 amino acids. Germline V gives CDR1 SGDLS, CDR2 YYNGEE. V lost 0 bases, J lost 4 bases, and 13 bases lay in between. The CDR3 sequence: CASSVGTSLGTGELFF. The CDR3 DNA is TGTGCCAGCAGCGTAGGAACTAGCTTGGGCACCGGGGAGCTGTTTTTT. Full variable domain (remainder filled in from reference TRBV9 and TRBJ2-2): DSGVTQTPKHLITATGQRVTLRCSPRSGDLSVYWYQQSLDQGLQFLIQYYNGEERAKGNILERFSAQQFPDLHSELNLSSLELGDSALYFCASSVGTSLGTGELFFGEGSRLTVL.

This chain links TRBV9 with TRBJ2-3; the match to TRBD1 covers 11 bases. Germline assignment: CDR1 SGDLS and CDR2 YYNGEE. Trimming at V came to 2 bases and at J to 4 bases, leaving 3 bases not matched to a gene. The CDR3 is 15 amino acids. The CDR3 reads CASSVEGQGADTQYF. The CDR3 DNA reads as TGTGCCAGCAGCGTGGAGGGACAGGGGGCAGATACGCAGTATTTT.

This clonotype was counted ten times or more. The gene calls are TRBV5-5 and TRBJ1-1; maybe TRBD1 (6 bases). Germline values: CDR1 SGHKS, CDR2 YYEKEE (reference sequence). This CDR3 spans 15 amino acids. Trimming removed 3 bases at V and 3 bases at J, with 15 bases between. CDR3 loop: CASSSNRVLYTEAFF. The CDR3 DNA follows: TGTGCCAGCAGCTCTAACAGGGTTCTCTACACTGAAGCTTTCTTT.

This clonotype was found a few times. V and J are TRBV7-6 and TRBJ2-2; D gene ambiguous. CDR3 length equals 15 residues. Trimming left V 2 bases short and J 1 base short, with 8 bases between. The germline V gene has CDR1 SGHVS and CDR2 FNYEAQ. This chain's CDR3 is CASSLPAQNTGELFF. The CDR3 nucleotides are TGTGCCAGCAGCTTACCAGCGCAGAACACCGGGGAGCTGTTTTTT.

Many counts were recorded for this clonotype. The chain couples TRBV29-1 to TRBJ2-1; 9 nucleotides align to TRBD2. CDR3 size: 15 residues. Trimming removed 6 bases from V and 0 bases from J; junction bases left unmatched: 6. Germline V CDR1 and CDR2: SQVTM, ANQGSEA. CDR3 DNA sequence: TGCAGCGTGGGGGTGACTAGCGGCTCCTACAATGAGCAGTTCTTC. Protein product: CSVGVTSGSYNEQFF.

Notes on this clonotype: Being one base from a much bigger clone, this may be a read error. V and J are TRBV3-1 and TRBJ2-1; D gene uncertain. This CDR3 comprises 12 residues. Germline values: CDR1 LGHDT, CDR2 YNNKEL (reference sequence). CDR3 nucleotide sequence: TGTGCCAGCGGCCAAGGGTCGGTAGAGCAGTTCTTC. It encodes CASGQGSVEQFF.

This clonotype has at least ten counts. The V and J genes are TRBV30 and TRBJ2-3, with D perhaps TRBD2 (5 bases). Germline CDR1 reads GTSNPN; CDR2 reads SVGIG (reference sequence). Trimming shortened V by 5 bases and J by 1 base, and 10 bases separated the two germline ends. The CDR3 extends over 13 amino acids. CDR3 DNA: TGTGCCTGGGTCGGGGTCGGCACAGATACGCAGTATTTT. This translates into CAWVGVGTDTQYF.

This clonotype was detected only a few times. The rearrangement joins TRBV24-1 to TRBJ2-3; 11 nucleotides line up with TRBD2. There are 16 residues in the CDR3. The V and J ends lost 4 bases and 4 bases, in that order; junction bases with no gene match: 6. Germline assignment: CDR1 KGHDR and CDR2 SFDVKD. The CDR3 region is CATSDWTSGSPDTQYF. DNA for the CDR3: TGTGCCACCAGTGACTGGACTAGCGGGTCCCCAGATACGCAGTATTTT.

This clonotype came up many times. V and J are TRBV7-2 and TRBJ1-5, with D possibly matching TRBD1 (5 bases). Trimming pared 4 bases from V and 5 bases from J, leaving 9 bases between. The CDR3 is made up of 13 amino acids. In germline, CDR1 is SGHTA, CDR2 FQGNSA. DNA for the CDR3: TGTGCCAGCAGCTGGGGACCTGATCAGCCCCAGCATTTT. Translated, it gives CASSWGPDQPQHF.

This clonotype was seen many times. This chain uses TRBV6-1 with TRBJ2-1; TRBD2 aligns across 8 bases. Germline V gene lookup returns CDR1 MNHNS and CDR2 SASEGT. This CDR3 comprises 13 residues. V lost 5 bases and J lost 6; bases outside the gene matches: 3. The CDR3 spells CASSKGTSNEQFF. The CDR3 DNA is TGTGCCAGCAGTAAAGGGACTAGCAATGAGCAGTTCTTC.

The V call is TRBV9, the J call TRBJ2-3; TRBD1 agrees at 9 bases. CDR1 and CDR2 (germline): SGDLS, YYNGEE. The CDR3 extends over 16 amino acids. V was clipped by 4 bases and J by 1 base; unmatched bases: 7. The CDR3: CASSLRQGEGTDTQYF. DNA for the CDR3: TGTGCCAGCAGCCTCCGACAGGGGGAAGGCACAGATACGCAGTATTTT.

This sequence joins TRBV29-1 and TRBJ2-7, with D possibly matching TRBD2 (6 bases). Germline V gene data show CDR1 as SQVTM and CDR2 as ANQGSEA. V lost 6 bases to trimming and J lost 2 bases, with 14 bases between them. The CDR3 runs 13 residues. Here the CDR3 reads CSVIGTVAYEQYF. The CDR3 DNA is TGCAGCGTGATCGGGACTGTAGCCTACGAGCAGTACTTC.

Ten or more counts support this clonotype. This CDR3 reads CASSYEYGLGQPQHF. CDR3 DNA: TGTGCCAGCAGTTACGAGTACGGGTTGGGTCAGCCCCAGCATTTT. The chain joins TRBV6-6 to TRBJ1-5; no clear D gene. The ends were cut back, 2 bases at V and 6 bases at J, with 14 bases in the middle. The CDR3 has 15 amino acids. Germline V CDR1 and CDR2: MNHNY, SVGAGI (reference sequence).

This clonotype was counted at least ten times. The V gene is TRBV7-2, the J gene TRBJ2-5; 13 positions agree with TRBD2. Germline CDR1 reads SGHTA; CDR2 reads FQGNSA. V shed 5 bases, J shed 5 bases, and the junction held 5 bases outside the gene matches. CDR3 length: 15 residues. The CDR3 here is CASSKGLAGIETQYF. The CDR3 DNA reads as TGTGCCAGCAGCAAGGGACTAGCGGGAATTGAGACCCAGTACTTC.

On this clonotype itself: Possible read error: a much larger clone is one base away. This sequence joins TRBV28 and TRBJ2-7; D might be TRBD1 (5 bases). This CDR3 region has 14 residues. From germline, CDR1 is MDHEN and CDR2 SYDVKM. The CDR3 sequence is CTSSLLDTAAEQYF. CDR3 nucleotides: TGTACCAGCAGTTTATTGGACACCGCGGCCGAGCAGTACTTC.

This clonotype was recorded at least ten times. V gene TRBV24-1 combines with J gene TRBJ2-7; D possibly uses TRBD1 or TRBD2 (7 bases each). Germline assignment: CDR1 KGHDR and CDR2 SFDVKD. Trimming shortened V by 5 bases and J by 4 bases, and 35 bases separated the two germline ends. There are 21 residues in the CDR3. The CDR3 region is CATSASRGARAGSGAKYEQYF. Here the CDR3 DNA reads TGTGCCACCAGTGCCTCCAGGGGGGCCAGGGCCGGCAGCGGGGCTAAGTACGAGCAGTACTTC.

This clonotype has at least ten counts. CDR3 bases: TGTGCCAGCAGGCCTAAGGGACTAGCGGTTCCGTACCAAGAGACCCAGTACTTC. Translating it yields CASRPKGLAVPYQETQYF. The chain uses TRBV6-1 and TRBJ2-5; 11 bases fit TRBD2. V lost 6 bases, J lost 0 bases, and 12 bases stayed unmatched. From germline, CDR1 is MNHNS and CDR2 SASEGT. This CDR3 spans 18 amino acids.

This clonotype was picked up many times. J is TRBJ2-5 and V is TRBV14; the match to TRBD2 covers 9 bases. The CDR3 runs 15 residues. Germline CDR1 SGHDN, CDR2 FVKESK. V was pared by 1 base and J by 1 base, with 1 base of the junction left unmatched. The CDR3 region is CASSQGLAAQETQYF. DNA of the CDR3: TGTGCCAGCAGCCAAGGACTAGCGGCCCAAGAGACCCAGTACTTC.

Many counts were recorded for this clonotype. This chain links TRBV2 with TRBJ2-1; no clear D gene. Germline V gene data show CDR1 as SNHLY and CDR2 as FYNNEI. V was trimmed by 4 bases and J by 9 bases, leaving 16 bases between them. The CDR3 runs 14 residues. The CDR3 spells CASSGPQTWREQFF. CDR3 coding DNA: TGTGCCAGCAGTGGACCCCAGACATGGCGTGAGCAGTTCTTC.

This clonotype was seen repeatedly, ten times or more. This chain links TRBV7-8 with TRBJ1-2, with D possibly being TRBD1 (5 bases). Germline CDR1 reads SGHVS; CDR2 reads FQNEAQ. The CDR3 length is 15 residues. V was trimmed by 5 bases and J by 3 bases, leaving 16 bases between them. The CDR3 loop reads CASSPGGGSDYGYTF. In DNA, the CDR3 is TGTGCCAGCAGCCCAGGTGGGGGTTCTGACTATGGCTACACCTTC.

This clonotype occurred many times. This chain's CDR3 is CASSFSSGKGGELFF. The CDR3 DNA reads as TGTGCCAGCAGCTTCAGCAGCGGGAAGGGCGGGGAGCTGTTTTTT. The genes are TRBV7-2 and TRBJ2-2; TRBD2 matches at 7 bases. Trimming took 3 bases from V and 7 from J; bases not matched to a gene: 8. The CDR3 covers 15 residues. Germline V gene lookup returns CDR1 SGHTA and CDR2 FQGNSA.